This T cell receptor (beta chain) was obtained from a study of T cell responses to AZD1222 COVID-19 vaccine. Study-wide findings and caveats: Seropositivity was recorded at baseline in only a handful of AZD1222 recipients. The breadth and depth of Spike-specific TCRs increased once two AZD1222 doses had been given.

Clones were read by immunoSEQ multiplex PCR, and TCRdb kept only the in-frame ones, dropping some. The table has about 69,000 clones, 86% seen once; the top ten hold more than 2%. Comment on this clone: Its antigen remains unidentified.

The V gene lost 0 bases and the J gene lost 2 bases, with 7 bases spanning the gap. The CDR3 has 13 amino acids. Germline V gene lookup returns CDR1 GTSNPN and CDR2 SVGIG (reference sequence). The V gene is TRBV30, the J gene TRBJ2-5, with D perhaps matching TRBD2 (6 bases). The specimen was peripheral blood, collected on day 0 of AZD1222 vaccination. This sequence originates from an adult in good health. The CDR3 sequence: CAWSVGLQETQYF. Here the CDR3 DNA reads TGTGCCTGGAGTGTAGGACTACAAGAGACCCAGTACTTC.